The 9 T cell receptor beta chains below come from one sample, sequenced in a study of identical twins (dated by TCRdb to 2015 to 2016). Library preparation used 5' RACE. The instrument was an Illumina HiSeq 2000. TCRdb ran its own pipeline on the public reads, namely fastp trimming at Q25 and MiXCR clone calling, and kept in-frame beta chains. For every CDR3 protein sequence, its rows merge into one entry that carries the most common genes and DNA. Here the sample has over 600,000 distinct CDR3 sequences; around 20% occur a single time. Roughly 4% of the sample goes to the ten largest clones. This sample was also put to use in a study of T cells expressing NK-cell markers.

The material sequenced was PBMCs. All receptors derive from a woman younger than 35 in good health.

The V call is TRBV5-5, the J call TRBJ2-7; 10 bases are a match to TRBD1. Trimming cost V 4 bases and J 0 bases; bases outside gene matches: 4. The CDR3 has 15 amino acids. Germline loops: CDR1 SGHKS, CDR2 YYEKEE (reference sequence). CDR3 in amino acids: CASSVDRGHSYEQYF. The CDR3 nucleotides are TGTGCCAGCAGCGTAGACAGGGGGCACTCCTACGAGCAGTACTTC.

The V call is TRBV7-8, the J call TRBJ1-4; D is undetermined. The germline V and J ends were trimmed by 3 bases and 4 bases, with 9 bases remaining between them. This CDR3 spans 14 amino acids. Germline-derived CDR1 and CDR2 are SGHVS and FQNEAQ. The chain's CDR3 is CASSLGSNNEKLFF. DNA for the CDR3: TGTGCCAGCAGCTTGGGGAGCAATAATGAAAAACTGTTTTTT.

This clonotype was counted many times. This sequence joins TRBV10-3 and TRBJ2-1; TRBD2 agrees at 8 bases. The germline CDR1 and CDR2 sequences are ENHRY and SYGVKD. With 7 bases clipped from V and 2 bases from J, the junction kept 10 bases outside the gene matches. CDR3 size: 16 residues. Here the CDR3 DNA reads TGTGCCATCAAGGAGTCGCAAGCGGGGGCCTACAATGAGCAGTTCTTC. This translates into CAIKESQAGAYNEQFF.

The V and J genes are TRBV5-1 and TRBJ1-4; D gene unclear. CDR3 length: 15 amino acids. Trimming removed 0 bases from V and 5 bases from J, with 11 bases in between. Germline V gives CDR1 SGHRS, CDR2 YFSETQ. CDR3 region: CASSLVGSSNEKLFF. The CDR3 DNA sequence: TGCGCCAGCAGCTTGGTAGGGAGCAGCAATGAAAAACTGTTTTTT.

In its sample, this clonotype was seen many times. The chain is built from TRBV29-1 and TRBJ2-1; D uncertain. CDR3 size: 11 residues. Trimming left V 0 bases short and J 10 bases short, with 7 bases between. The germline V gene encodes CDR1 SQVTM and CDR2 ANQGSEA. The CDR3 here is CSVEDRVEQFF. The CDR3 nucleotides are TGCAGCGTTGAAGATCGGGTGGAGCAGTTCTTC.

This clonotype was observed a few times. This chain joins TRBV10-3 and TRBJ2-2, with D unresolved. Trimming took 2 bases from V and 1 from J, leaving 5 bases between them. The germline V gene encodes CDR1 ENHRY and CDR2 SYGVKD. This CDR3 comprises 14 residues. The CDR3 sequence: CAISERQNTGELFF. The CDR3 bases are TGTGCCATCAGTGAGAGGCAGAACACCGGGGAGCTGTTTTTT.

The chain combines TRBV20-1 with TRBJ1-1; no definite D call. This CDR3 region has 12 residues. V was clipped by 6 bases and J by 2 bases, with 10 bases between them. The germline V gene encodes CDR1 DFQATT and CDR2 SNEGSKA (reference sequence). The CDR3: CSAQPVNTEAFF. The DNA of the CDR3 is TGCAGTGCCCAACCCGTTAACACTGAAGCTTTCTTT.

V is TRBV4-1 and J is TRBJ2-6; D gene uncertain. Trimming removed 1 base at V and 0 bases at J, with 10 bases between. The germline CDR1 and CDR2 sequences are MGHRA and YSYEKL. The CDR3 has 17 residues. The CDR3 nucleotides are TGCGCCAGCAGCCAAGTAGGAGTCGTCTCTGGGGCCAACGTCCTGACTTTC. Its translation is CASSQVGVVSGANVLTF.

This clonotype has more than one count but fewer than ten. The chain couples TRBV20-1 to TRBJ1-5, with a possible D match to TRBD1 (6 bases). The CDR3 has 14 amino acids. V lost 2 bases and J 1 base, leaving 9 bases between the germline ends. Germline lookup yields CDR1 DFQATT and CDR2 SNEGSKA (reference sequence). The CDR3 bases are TGCAGTGCTAGAAATCAGGGGAGCAATCAGCCCCAGCATTTT. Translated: CSARNQGSNQPQHF.